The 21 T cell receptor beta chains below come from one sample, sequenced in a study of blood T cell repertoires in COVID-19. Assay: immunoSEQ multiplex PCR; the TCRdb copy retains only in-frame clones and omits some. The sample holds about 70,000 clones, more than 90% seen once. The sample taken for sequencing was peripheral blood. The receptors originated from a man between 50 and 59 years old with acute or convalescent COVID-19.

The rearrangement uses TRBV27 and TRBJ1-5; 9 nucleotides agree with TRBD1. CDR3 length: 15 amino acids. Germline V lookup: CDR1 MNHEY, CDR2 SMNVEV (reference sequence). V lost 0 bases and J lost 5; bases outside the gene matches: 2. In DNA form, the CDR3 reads TGTGCCAGCAGTTTATCGTGGACAGGGGATCAGCCCCAGCATTTT. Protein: CASSLSWTGDQPQHF.

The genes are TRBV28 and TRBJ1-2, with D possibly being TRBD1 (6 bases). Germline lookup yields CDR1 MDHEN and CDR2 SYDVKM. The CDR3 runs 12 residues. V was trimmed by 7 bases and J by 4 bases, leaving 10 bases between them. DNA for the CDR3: TGTGCCAGCACCTTAGGGGGCTATGGCTACACCTTC. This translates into CASTLGGYGYTF.

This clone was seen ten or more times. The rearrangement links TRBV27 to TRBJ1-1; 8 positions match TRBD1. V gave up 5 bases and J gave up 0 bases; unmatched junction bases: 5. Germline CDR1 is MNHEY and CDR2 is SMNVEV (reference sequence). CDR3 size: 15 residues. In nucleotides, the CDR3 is TGTGCCAGCAGTCTAACAGGGGGTTTGAACACTGAAGCTTTCTTT. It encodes CASSLTGGLNTEAFF.

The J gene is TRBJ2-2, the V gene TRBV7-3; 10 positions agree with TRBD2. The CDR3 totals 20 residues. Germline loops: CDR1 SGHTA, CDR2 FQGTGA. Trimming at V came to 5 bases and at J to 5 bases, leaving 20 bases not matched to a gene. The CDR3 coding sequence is TGTGCCAGCAGCGGGGGCACCGCGGGGCTAGCGGGAGTTCGGACCGGGGAGCTGTTTTTT. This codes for CASSGGTAGLAGVRTGELFF.

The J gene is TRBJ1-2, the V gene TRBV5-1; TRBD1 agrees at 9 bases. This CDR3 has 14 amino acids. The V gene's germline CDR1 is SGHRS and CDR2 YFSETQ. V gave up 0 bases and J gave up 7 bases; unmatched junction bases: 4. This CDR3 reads CASSLVGQGSGYTF. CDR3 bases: TGCGCCAGCAGCTTGGTCGGACAGGGGTCTGGCTACACCTTC.

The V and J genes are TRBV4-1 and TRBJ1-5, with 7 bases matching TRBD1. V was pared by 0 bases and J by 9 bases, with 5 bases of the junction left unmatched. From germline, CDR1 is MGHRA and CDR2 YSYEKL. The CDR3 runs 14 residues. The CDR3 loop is CASSQDDRVLPQHF. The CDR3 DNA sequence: TGCGCCAGCAGCCAAGACGACAGGGTGCTGCCCCAGCATTTT.

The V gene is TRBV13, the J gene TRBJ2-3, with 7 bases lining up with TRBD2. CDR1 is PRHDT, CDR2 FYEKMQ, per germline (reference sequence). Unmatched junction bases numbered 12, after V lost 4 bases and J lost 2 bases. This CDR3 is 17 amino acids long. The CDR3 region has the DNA TGTGCCAGCAGCTCCTCCCTCCTAGCGGCTCTCACAGATACGCAGTATTTT. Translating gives CASSSSLLAALTDTQYF.

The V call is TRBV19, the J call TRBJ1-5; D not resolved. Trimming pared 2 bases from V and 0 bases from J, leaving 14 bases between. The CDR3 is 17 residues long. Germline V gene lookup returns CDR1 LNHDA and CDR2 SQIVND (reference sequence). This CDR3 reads CASSITRLGLSNQPQHF. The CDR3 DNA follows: TGTGCCAGTAGTATAACAAGGTTAGGACTTAGCAATCAGCCCCAGCATTTT.

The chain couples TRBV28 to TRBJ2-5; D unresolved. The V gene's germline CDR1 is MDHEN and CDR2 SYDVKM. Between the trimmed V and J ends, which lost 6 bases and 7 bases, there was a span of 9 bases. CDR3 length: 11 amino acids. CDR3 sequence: CASSSDGTQYF. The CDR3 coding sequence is TGTGCCAGCAGCTCAGATGGGACCCAGTACTTC. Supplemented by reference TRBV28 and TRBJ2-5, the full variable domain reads DVKVTQSSRYLVKRTGEKVFLECVQDMDHENMFWYRQDPGLGLRLIYFSYDVKMKEKGDIPEGYSVSREKKERFSLILESASTNQTSMYLCASSSDGTQYFGPGTRLLVL.

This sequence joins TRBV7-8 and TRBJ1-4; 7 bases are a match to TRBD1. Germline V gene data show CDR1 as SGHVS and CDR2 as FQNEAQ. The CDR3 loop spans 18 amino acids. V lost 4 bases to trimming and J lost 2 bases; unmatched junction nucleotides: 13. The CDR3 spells CASSSNRQGAQTNEKLFF. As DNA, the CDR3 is TGTGCCAGCAGCTCAAATCGACAGGGCGCGCAGACTAATGAAAAACTGTTTTTT.

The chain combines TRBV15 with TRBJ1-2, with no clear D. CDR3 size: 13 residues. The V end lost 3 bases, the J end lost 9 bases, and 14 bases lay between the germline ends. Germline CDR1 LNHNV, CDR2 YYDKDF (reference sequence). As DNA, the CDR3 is TGTGCCACCAGCAGGGATAGTACCGGGAGCTACACCTTC. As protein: CATSRDSTGSYTF.

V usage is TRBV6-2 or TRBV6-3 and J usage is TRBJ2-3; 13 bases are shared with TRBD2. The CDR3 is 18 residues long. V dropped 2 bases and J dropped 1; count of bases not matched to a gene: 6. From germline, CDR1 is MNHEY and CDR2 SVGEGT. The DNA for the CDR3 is TGTGCCAGCAGTTACGGGACTAGCGGGGTTGAGGGCACAGATACGCAGTATTTT. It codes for CASSYGTSGVEGTDTQYF.

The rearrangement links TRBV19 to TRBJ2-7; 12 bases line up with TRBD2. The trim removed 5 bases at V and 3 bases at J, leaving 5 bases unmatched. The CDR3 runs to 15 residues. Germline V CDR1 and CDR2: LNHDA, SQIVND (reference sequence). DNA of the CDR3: TGTGCCAGTAGTGCCGGACTAGCGGGGATCTACGAGCAGTACTTC. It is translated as CASSAGLAGIYEQYF.

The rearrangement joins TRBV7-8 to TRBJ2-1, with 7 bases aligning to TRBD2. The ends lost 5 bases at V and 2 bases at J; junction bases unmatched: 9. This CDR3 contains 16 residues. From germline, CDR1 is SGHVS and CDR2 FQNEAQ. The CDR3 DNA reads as TGTGCCAGCAGCCGCCAGAGCGGGGTACCCTACAATGAGCAGTTCTTC. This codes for CASSRQSGVPYNEQFF.

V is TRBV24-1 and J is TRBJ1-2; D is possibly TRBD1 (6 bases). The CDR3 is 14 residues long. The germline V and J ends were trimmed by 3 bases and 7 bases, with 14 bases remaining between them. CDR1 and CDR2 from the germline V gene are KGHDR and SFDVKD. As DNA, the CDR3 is TGTGCCACCAGTGATGCGGCAGGGGAAGGTGGCTACACCTTC. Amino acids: CATSDAAGEGGYTF.

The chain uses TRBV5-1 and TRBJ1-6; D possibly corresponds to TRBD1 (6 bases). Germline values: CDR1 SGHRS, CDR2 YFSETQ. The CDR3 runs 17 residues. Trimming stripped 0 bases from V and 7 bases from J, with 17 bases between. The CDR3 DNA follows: TGCGCCAGCAGCTTGGACTGGCGGGGGGGGGCCAATTCACCCCTCCACTTT. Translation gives CASSLDWRGGANSPLHF.

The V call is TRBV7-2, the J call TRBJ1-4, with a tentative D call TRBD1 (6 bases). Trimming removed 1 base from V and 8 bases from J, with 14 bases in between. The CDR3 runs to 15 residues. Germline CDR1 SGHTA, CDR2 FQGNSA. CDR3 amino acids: CASSLEVGAGEKLFF. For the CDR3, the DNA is TGTGCCAGCAGCTTAGAGGTGGGGGCAGGCGAAAAACTGTTTTTT. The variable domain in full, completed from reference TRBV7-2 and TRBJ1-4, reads GAGVSQSPSNKVTEKGKDVELRCDPISGHTALYWYRQSLGQGLEFLIYFQGNSAPDKSGLPSDRFSAERTGGSVSTLTIQRTQQEDSAVYLCASSLEVGAGEKLFFGSGTQLSVL.

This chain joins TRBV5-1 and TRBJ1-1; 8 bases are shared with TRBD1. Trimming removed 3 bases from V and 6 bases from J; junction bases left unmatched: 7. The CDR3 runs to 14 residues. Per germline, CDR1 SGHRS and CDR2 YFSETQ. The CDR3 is CASSWGQERAEAFF. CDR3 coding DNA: TGCGCCAGCAGCTGGGGACAGGAGAGAGCTGAAGCTTTCTTT.

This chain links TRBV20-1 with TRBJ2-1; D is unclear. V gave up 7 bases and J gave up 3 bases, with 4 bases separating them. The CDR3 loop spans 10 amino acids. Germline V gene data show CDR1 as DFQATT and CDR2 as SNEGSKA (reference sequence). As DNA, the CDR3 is TGCAGTGTTTACTACAATGAGCAGTTCTTC. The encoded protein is CSVYYNEQFF.

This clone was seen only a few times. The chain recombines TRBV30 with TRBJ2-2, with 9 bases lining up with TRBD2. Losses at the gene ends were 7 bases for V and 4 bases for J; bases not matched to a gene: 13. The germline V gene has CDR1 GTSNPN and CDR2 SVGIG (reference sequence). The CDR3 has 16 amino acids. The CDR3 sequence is CASSNVAGVGTGELFF. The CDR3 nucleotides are TGTGCCTCCTCGAATGTAGCGGGAGTTGGCACCGGGGAGCTGTTTTTT.

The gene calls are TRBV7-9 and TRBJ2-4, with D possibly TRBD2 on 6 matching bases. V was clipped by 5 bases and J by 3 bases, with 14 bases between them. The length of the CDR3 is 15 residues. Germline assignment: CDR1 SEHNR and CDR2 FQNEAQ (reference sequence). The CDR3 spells CASSVAGSGKNIQYF. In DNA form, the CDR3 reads TGTGCCAGCAGCGTCGCGGGGTCGGGCAAAAACATTCAGTACTTC. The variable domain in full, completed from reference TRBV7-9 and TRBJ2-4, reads DTGVSQNPRHKITKRGQNVTFRCDPISEHNRLYWYRQTLGQGPEFLTYFQNEAQLEKSRLLSDRFSAERPKGSFSTLEIQRTEQGDSAMYLCASSVAGSGKNIQYFGAGTRLSVL.